This T cell receptor beta chain is from a study of control samples from healthy donors and cancer patients. CDR1 and CDR2 (germline): GTSNPN, SVGIG (reference sequence). The CDR3 consists of 17 residues. The J segment lost 3 bases and the V segment lost 4 bases, leaving 17 bases of the junction unmatched. The protocol was immunoSEQ multiplex PCR, while the TCRdb copy is restricted to in-frame clones and leaves out a portion. This sample has 110,000 to 150,000 clones; about nine tenths occur once, and the top ten carry 10% to 12%. The J gene is TRBJ2-7, the V gene TRBV30; 8 positions match TRBD2. The sequence came from a man aged 25-45 years in good health. The sequencing sample was made of blood. The CDR3, as DNA: TGTGCCTGGACCCCTCGGGCGGGAGGAATATCTCGCTACGAGCAGTACTTC. Protein product: CAWTPRAGGISRYEQYF.